The clone carrying this T cell receptor beta chain showed up just a few times. The data were obtained in a study of metastatic and nonmetastatic thyroid tumors. Looking at the study overall: A comparison of repertoires was made across blood and tumor or nodule tissue from malignant and benign thyroid patients.

Every patient was untreated before thyroid surgery. This CDR3 has 12 amino acids. V was trimmed by 10 bases and J by 9 bases, leaving 16 bases between them. CDR1 MNHNS and CDR2 SASEGT come from the germline V gene. TCRdb re-analyzed the PCR reads through MiXCR. The sample carries 30,000 to 35,000 clones, under 40% recorded once. Sequenced material: tumor tissue. The TCR was taken from a female donor with papillary thyroid cancer or a benign thyroid nodule (not recorded which). Some clones in this sample may be carry-over from other donors' samples. This sequence joins TRBV6-1 and TRBJ2-1; the D gene is possibly TRBD2 (5 bases). CDR3 sequence reads: CATESGFGEQFF. The DNA for the CDR3 is TGTGCCACCGAGTCGGGGTTTGGTGAGCAGTTCTTC.